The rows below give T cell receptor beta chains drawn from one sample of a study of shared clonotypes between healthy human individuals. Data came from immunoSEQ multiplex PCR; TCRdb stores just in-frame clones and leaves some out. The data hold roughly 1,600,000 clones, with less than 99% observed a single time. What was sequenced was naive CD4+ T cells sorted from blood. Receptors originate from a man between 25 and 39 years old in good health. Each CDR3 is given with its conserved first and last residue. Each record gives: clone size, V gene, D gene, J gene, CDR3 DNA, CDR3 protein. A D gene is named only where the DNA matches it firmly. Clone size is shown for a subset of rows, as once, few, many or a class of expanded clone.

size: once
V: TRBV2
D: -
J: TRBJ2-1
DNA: TGTGCCAGCAACAGCGGCCCGAATGAGCAGTTCTTC
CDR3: CASNSGPNEQFF

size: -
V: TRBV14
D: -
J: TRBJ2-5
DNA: TGTGCCAGCAGCCCCACAGGGAATGAAGAGACCCAGTACTTC
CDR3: CASSPTGNEETQYF

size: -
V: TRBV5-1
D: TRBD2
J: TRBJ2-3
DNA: TGCGCCAGCAGCTTGGGCCGGAACCGACTAGCGGGTACCCCAGCAACCTTCACAGATACGCAGTATTTT
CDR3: CASSLGRNRLAGTPATFTDTQYF

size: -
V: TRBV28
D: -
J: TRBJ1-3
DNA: TGTGCCAGCAGTCCCCCGGGAGGTACTGGAAACACCATATATTTT
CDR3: CASSPPGGTGNTIYF

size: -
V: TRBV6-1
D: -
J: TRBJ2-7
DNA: TGTGCCAGCAGTGGCCGGACCTCCCGGTTGGAGTCCTACGAGCAGTACTTC
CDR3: CASSGRTSRLESYEQYF

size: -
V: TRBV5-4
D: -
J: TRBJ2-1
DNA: TGTGCCAGCAGCTTGACCCAAGGACACAATGAGCAGTTCTTC
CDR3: CASSLTQGHNEQFF

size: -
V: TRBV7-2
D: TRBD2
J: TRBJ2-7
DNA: TGTGCCAGCAGCTTAGAGCGGGGTGGAGGGTACGAGCAGTACTTC
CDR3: CASSLERGGGYEQYF

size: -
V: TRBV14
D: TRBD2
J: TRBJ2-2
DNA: TGTGCCAGCAGCCGCACTAGCGGGGTGAACACCGGGGAGCTGTTTTTT
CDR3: CASSRTSGVNTGELFF

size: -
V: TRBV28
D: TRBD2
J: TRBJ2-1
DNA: TGTGCCAGCAGCTTAGCGGGGGGCGACTACAATGAGCAGTTCTTC
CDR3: CASSLAGGDYNEQFF

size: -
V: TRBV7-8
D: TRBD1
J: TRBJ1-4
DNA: TGTGCCAGCAGCCCCTCCCACAGGGGGCGCGATGAAAAACTGTTTTTT
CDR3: CASSPSHRGRDEKLFF

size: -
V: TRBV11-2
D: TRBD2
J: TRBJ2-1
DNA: TGTGCCAGCAGCTTGACTAGCGGACGTTTCACCTACAATGAGCAGTTCTTC
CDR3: CASSLTSGRFTYNEQFF

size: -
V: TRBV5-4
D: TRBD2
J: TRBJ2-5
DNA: TGTGCCAGCAGCTCGGGACTAGCACAAGAGACCCAGTACTTC
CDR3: CASSSGLAQETQYF